This section outlines one T cell receptor (beta chain) sequence together with its context. The germline gives CDR1 SGDLS, CDR2 YYNGEE. The CDR3 spans 15 residues. V shed 0 bases and J shed 1 base, with 10 bases lying between them. Profiled with immunoSEQ multiplex PCR; TCRdb holds only in-frame clones, not every one. The data show under 5,500 clones, about 80% seen once. The data stem from a study of somatic mutations in cytotoxic T cells in rheumatoid arthritis. Sequenced sample: CD8+ T cells sorted from blood. This chain connects TRBV9 to TRBJ2-5; maybe TRBD2 (6 bases). The receptor was derived from a woman aged 60-70 years with rheumatoid arthritis. The CDR3 loop is CASSVGVSGQETQYF. As DNA, the CDR3 is TGTGCCAGCAGCGTAGGGGTTAGCGGCCAAGAGACCCAGTACTTC.